Below, one T cell receptor beta chain is given with its context. Profiled with immunoSEQ multiplex PCR; TCRdb holds only in-frame clones, not every one. The sample contains 120,000 to 150,000 clones, roughly 80% of which appear only once. The germline V and J ends were trimmed by 2 bases and 4 bases, with 9 bases remaining between them. The CDR3 contains 15 residues. The germline V gene encodes CDR1 WSHSY and CDR2 SAAADI. The entry originates in a study of blood T cell repertoires in COVID-19. Study at large: Acute-phase and convalescent COVID-19 samples originated in the United States, Italy and Spain.

Material: peripheral blood. The chain couples TRBV10-2 to TRBJ1-6, with D perhaps TRBD1 (5 bases). The clonotype was recovered from a woman aged 40 to 50 with active or convalescent COVID-19. In DNA, the CDR3 is TGCGCCAGCAGTGAGCAAGACAGATATAATTCACCCCTCCACTTT. This encodes CASSEQDRYNSPLHF.